This T cell receptor beta chain was recovered during a study of shared clonotypes between healthy human individuals (dated by TCRdb to 2018 to 2020). In terms of the full investigation: A couple of women and three men aged 18 to 49 years were included in the cohort. For each donor, CD4 naive and CD4 memory were each run on three plates, CD8 naive on two plates, and CD8 memory on one plate. To estimate repertoire size and how much clonotypes are shared between individuals, the study performed deep sequencing of blood TCR repertoires from about 5 healthy adults. Different laboratories and diverse techniques were used to prepare libraries and sequence TCR repertoires, to increase sequencing depth and limit assay-specific biases. Each donor's leukapheresis produced roughly between about 0.8 and 10 billion PBMCs. Broad study findings and their caveats: Rarefaction of sorted-subset datasets indicated incomplete sequencing despite the large sequencing depth. The small number of donors limited the genetic and exposure-history diversity represented. Naive subsets generally had larger estimated clonotype richness than memory subsets did. Only blood was sampled, and tissue TCR repertoires likely differ from those in blood. Clonotypes shared by all four sorted-subset donors showed higher generation probabilities than non-shared clonotypes. Pairwise subsampling indicated that sequencing depth was expected to affect the degree of clonotype sharing among donors. Approximately 5% of naive CD4, around 3.6% of naive CD8, around 2.3% of memory CD4, and more than 0.35% of memory CD8 clonotypes were shared across a handful of donors.

For the CD8 naive samples, CD45RO-negative cells were positively selected for CCR7, yielding a CD45RA+CCR7+ population from which TemRA cells were excluded. The donors were healthy, HIV-negative adults who had no recently reported acute infections or vaccinations. Every donor was a Caucasian adult living in Nashville, Tennessee, USA. Blood was collected by leukapheresis, and PBMCs were isolated by Ficoll-Histopaque density gradient centrifugation and then cryopreserved in liquid nitrogen vapor phase. Purity and quantity of every magnetically sorted T cell population were checked by analytical flow cytometry. Genomic DNA was isolated from every sorted fraction and measured by UV absorbance on a Nanodrop 2000c. CDR1 and CDR2 were assigned from the germline V gene as SGDLS and YYNGEE. The CDR3, cysteine through phenylalanine, is 13 amino acids long. Of all the DNA, just the CDR3 is kept, 39 bases in frame from base 1. Trimmed from V: 3 bases; trimmed from J: 2 bases; junction bases lacking a gene match: 2.

Worth noting for this clone: Its binding antigen is unknown. Base qualities are not at hand, and no much larger clone is one base apart. Other DNA sequences of this sample code for an identical CDR3.

Using the deep immunoSEQ assay, multiplex PCR amplified TCR CDR3 regions from genomic DNA. For each cell subset, the extracted genomic DNA was distributed evenly across all wells of several immunoSEQ 96-well plates, and each plate served as one replicate. For sorted subsets, 150 to 200 ng genomic DNA, equal to 30,000 or so T cell genomes, was loaded into each replicate PCR. Purified libraries were measured with a Qubit 3.0 fluorometer, size-checked on a Bioanalyzer 2100, and measured again with the KAPA Library Quantification kit. Every immunoSEQ 96-well plate was sequenced on a separate single-read 150-cycle Illumina NextSeq 550 flow cell. Under the source paper's analysis protocol: Because only junctional sequences without quality scores were contained in the immunoSEQ output, filtering matching that applied to full-length reads could not be performed. To assign V/J genes and CDR3, sequences were annotated using PyIR, a Python wrapper for IgBLAST v1.9, with IMGT germline references. Reads with weak V/J assignments (E-value above 1e-6), missing CDR3, stop codons, out-of-frame junctions, or ambiguous translated residues were removed. V3J clonotypes were defined by identical inferred V gene, J gene, and CDR3 amino acid sequence. Percentage overlap between repertoires was calculated by dividing the number of shared unique clonotypes by the size of the smaller repertoire. Richness of each repertoire was evaluated using RTK rarefaction, the Chao1 estimator, and Recon v2.1 estimates of unobserved clonotypes. Generation probabilities were computed with OLGA for all TCRbeta clonotypes obtained by the gDNA method from a few donors. Imported from immuneACCESS, the table was reduced by TCRdb to in-frame sequences with V and J called. These copies leave out some clones; in studies compared against another copy, an unresolved V gene accounts for under half, and the cause of the remainder is not known. V and J calls and clone size are given by that table; D and trimming were obtained from the DNA. This sample is represented by nearly 2 million clones; just under 95% of them were singletons. In total, the top ten clones hold around 1% of the sample.

The V and J segments used are TRBV9 and TRBJ2-7, and 7 junction bases match TRBD1. Sequenced input: naive CD8+ T cells sorted from blood. The cell subset or site label corresponds to: CD45RA+CCR7+. The receptor was derived from a man aged 18 to 30 in good health. The CDR3 here reads CASSEGTAYEQYF. The bases are TGTGCCAGCAGCGAGGGGACAGCCTACGAGCAGTACTTC.